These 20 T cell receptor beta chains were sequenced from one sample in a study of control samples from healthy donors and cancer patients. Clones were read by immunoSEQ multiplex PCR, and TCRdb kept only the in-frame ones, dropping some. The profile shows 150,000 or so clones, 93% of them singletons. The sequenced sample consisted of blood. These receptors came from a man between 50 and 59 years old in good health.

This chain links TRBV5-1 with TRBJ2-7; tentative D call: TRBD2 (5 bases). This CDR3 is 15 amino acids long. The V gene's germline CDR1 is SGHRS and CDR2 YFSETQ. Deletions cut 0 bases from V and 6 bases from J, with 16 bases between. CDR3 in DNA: TGCGCCAGCAGCTTGGCCGTCCTAGCACTGAGCGAGCAGTACTTC. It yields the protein CASSLAVLALSEQYF.

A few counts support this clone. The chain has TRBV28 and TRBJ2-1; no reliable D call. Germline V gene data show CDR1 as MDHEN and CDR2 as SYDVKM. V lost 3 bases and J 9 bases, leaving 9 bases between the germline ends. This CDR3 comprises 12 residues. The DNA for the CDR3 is TGTGCCAGCAGTTTTAGCAGTGGTGAGCAGTTCTTC. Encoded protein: CASSFSSGEQFF.

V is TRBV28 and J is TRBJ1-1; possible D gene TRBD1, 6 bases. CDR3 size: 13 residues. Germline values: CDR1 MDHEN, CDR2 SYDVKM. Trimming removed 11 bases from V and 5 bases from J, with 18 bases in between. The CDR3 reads CAGWGAGGTEAFF. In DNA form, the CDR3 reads TGTGCCGGCTGGGGGGCAGGTGGAACTGAAGCTTTCTTT.

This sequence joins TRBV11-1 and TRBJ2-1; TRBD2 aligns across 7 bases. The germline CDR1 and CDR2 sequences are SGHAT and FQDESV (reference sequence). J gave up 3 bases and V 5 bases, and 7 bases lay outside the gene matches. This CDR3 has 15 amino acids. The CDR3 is CASSLASGRYNEQFF. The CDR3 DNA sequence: TGTGCCAGCAGCCTTGCTAGCGGCCGCTACAATGAGCAGTTCTTC.

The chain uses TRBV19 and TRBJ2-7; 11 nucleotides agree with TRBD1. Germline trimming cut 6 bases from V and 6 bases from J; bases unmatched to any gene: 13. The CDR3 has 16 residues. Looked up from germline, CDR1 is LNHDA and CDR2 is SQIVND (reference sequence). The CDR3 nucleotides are TGTGCCAGTAGCCCCACTTCCGGGACAGGGGGGGGCGAGCAGTACTTC. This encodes CASSPTSGTGGGEQYF.

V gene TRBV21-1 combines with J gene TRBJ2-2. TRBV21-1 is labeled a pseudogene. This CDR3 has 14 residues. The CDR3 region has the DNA TGTGCCAGCAGCAAAGCGCAAGGGCCCGGGGAGCTGTTTTTT. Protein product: CASSKAQGPGELFF.

For the CDR3, the DNA is TGTGCCAGCACCGAGGGGGGAAACACAGATACGCAGTATTTT. The encoded protein is CASTEGGNTDTQYF. The chain is built from TRBV6-5 and TRBJ2-3; the D call may be TRBD1 or TRBD2 (6 bases each). Trimming pared 7 bases from V and 2 bases from J, leaving 13 bases between. Germline loops: CDR1 MNHEY, CDR2 SVGAGI. The CDR3 covers 14 residues.

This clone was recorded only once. DNA of the CDR3: TGTGCCAGTACCAAGACAGGGGGCCTGTACGAGCAGTACTTC. Amino acid sequence: CASTKTGGLYEQYF. The J gene is TRBJ2-7, the V gene TRBV19, with TRBD1 matching over 10 bases. CDR1 is LNHDA and CDR2 is SQIVND in the germline V gene (reference sequence). With 7 bases clipped from V and 4 bases from J, the junction kept 7 bases outside the gene matches. CDR3 length equals 14 residues.

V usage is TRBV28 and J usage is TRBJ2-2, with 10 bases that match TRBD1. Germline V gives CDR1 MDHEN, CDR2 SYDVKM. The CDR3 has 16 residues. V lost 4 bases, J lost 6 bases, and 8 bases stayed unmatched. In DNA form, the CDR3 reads TGTGCCAGCAGTTCCCGACAGGGGGCATTGTCCGGGGAGCTGTTTTTT. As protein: CASSSRQGALSGELFF. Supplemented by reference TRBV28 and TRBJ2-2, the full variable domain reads DVKVTQSSRYLVKRTGEKVFLECVQDMDHENMFWYRQDPGLGLRLIYFSYDVKMKEKGDIPEGYSVSREKKERFSLILESASTNQTSMYLCASSSRQGALSGELFFGEGSRLTVL.

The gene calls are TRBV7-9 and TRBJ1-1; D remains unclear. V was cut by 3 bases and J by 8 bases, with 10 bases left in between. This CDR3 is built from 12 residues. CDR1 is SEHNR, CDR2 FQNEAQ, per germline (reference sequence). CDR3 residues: CASSLGFREAFF. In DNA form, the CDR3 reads TGTGCCAGCAGCTTGGGGTTCAGGGAAGCTTTCTTT.

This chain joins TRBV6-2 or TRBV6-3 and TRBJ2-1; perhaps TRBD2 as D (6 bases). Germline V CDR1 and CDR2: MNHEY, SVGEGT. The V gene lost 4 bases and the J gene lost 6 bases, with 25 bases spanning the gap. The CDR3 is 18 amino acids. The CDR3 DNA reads TGTGCCAGCAGTTCCCCTGGTGGCGGGATGAGGGCCTTCAATGAGCAGTTCTTC. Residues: CASSSPGGGMRAFNEQFF.

Written as DNA, the CDR3 is TGTGCCAGCAACAGGGACAGGGGCGGCGGCTACACCTTC. Its protein is CASNRDRGGGYTF. This chain uses TRBV28 with TRBJ1-2; 10 bases are a match to TRBD1. Trimming at V came to 7 bases and at J to 8 bases, leaving 7 bases not matched to a gene. The CDR3 has 13 amino acids. Germline CDR1 and CDR2: MDHEN and SYDVKM.

The chain's CDR3 is CASSLTRLRSTEAFF. The CDR3 DNA is TGTGCCAGCAGCTTAACCCGTTTAAGAAGCACTGAAGCTTTCTTT. This chain connects TRBV11-2 to TRBJ1-1; no reliable D call. The CDR3 totals 15 residues. Germline assignment: CDR1 SGHAT and CDR2 FQNNGV. V was pared by 2 bases and J by 4 bases, with 14 bases between.

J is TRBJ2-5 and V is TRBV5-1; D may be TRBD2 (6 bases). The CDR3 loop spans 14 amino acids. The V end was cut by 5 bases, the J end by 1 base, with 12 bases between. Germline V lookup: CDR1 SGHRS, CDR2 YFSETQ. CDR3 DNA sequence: TGCGCCAGCAGGAATAGCGGCCTCCAAGAGACCCAGTACTTC. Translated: CASRNSGLQETQYF. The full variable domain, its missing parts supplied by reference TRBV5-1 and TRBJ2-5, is KAGVTQTPRYLIKTRGQQVTLSCSPISGHRSVSWYQQTPGQGLQFLFEYFSETQRNKGNFPGRFSGRQFSNSRSEMNVSTLELGDSALYLCASRNSGLQETQYFGPGTRLLVL.

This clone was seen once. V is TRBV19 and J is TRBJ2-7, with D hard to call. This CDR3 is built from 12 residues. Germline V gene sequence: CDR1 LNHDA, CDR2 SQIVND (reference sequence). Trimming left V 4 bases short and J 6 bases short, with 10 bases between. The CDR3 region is CASSTRQAEQYF. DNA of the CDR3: TGTGCCAGTAGTACCCGACAAGCCGAGCAGTACTTC.

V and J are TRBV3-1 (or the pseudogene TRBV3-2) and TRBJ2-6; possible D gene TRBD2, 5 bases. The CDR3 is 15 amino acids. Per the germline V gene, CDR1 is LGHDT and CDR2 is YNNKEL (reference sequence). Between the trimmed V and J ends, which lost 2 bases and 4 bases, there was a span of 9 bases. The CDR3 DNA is TGTGCCAGCAGCCAAACGGGATCAGGGGCCAACGTCCTGACTTTC. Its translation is CASSQTGSGANVLTF.

The CDR3: CASRTESSGANVLTF. For the CDR3, the DNA is TGTGCCAGTAGGACAGAGAGCTCTGGGGCCAACGTCCTGACTTTC. The V call is TRBV19, the J call TRBJ2-6; maybe TRBD1 (5 bases). Deletions cut 6 bases from V and 0 bases from J, with 9 bases between. This CDR3 is 15 amino acids long. CDR1 is LNHDA, CDR2 SQIVND, per germline (reference sequence).

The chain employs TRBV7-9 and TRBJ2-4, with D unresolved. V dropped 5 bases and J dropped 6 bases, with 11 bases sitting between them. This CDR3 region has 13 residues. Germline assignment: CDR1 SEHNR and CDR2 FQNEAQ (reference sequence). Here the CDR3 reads CASSPGWGNIQYF. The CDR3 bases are TGTGCCAGCAGCCCCGGGTGGGGAAACATTCAGTACTTC.

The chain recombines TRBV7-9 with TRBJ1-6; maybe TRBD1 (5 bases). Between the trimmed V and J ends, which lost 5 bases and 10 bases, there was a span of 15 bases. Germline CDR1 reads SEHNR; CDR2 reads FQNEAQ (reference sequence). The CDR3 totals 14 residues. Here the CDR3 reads CASSAGQGRSPLHF. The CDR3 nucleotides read TGTGCCAGCAGCGCGGGTCAGGGCCGCTCACCCCTCCACTTT.

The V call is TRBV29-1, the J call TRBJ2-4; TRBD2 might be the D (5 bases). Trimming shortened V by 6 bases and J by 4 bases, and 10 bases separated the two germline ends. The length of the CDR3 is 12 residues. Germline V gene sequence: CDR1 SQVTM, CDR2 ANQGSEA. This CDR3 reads CSVGLNKNIQYF. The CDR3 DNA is TGCAGCGTCGGACTTAATAAAAACATTCAGTACTTC.